Listed below are T cell receptor beta chains from one sample, sequenced in a study of early T cells in non-severe SARS-CoV-2 infection. TCRdb itself ran the 5' RACE reads through MiXCR, one entry per CDR3 protein. The table shows 20,000 to 25,000 distinct CDR3 sequences, with over 4% occurring only once. The sample taken for sequencing was whole blood. The receptors were gathered from an adult who was a healthcare worker with PCR-confirmed SARS-CoV-2 infection or an uninfected control (not recorded which). CDR3s include the opening cysteine and the closing phenylalanine or tryptophan. A D gene is named only where the DNA matches it firmly. Clone size, where shown, is once, few, many, or a class for clones that have expanded.

v_call	clone_size	cdr3_length	j_call	d_call	cdr3_nt	cdr3_aa
TRBV4-3	.	17	TRBJ2-4	.	TGCGCCAGCAGCCACGATGCACCGGGGGGCGAGTGGAACATTCAGTACTTC	CASSHDAPGGEWNIQYF
TRBV5-6	many	13	TRBJ2-1	.	TGTGCCAGCAGCTTAGTGATGGGCAATGAGCAGTTCTTC	CASSLVMGNEQFF
TRBV29-1	many	13	TRBJ2-7	TRBD1	TGCAGCGTTAGCAGGGACAGTGGTTTTGGGCAGTACTTC	CSVSRDSGFGQYF
TRBV5-1	few	13	TRBJ1-5	.	TGCGCCAGCAGATCAGGGAAGGGACAGCCCCAGCATTTT	CASRSGKGQPQHF
TRBV21-1	many	13	TRBJ2-7	.	TGTGCCAGCAGCAGAACTATGAGCTACGAGCAGTACTTC	CASSRTMSYEQYF
TRBV29-1	.	12	TRBJ2-3	.	TGCAGCGTAGACGGAAACACAGATACGCAGTATTTT	CSVDGNTDTQYF
TRBV13	.	15	TRBJ2-7	TRBD2	TGTGCCAGCAGCCCACTAGCGGGGCCCCCCCTCGAGCAGTACTTC	CASSPLAGPPLEQYF
TRBV5-1	.	12	TRBJ2-5	.	TGCGCCAGCAGCTTCCAGGGGGAGACCCAGTACTTC	CASSFQGETQYF
TRBV3-1	many	13	TRBJ1-2	.	TGTGCCAGCAGCCACAGACAGTACTATGGCTACACCTTC	CASSHRQYYGYTF
TRBV9	many	15	TRBJ2-3	.	TGTGCCAGCAGCTGGGCCCCCGAGCAACATGATACGCAGTATTTT	CASSWAPEQHDTQYF
TRBV13	many	13	TRBJ2-7	.	TGTGCGAGCAACGCAGGGGATTCCTACGAGCAGTACTTC	CASNAGDSYEQYF
TRBV7-2	many	16	TRBJ2-6	TRBD1	TGTGCCAGCAGCTTAACAGGGGGCTCTGGGGCCAACGTCCTGACTTTC	CASSLTGGSGANVLTF
TRBV5-1	few	13	TRBJ1-5	.	TGCGCCAGCAGCTCGCAGGGAGACCAGCCCCAGCATTTT	CASSSQGDQPQHF
TRBV30	.	16	TRBJ2-2	.	TGTGCCTGCCCCCCTACAGCGGCCCCGAACACCGGGGAGCTGTTTTTT	CACPPTAAPNTGELFF
TRBV7-7	many	17	TRBJ2-2	TRBD1	TGTGCTAGCAGCTTGAGAATTCAGGGGGTCGGCACCGGGGAGCTGTTTTTT	CASSLRIQGVGTGELFF
TRBV5-1	few	13	TRBJ2-4	.	TGCGCCAGCAGCTTGACCGGGGAAAACATTCAGTACTTC	CASSLTGENIQYF
TRBV29-1	many	14	TRBJ2-1	.	TGCAGCGTTGAAGACGGTCTTCGAGGAGATGAGCAGTTCTTC	CSVEDGLRGDEQFF
TRBV7-2	.	15	TRBJ2-7	TRBD2	TGTGCCAGCAGCGCGGCGGCTAGCGGGGGTGGCGAGCAGTACTTC	CASSAAASGGGEQYF
TRBV7-3	few	17	TRBJ1-2	TRBD1	TGTGCCAGCAACTACCACCGGGACAGGGACCATAACTATGGCTACACCTTC	CASNYHRDRDHNYGYTF
TRBV20-1	many	15	TRBJ2-5	TRBD1	TGCAGTGCTGCCCCCCGGGACAGGGGCATAGGGACCCAGTACTTC	CSAAPRDRGIGTQYF
TRBV10-3	many	14	TRBJ1-6	TRBD1	TGTGCCATCCAACCGACAGGGGGCGGTTCACCCCTCCACTTT	CAIQPTGGGSPLHF
TRBV20-1	many	14	TRBJ1-2	.	TGCAGTGCTAGAGTTCTCGCAGGGAACTATGGCTACACCTTC	CSARVLAGNYGYTF
TRBV4-3	.	13	TRBJ2-1	.	TGCGCCAGCAGCCAAGATCGGGAGAATGAGCAGTTCTTC	CASSQDRENEQFF
TRBV18	few	14	TRBJ2-7	.	TGTGCCAGCTCAGCACAAAATTTTGGTTCCGAGCAGTACTTC	CASSAQNFGSEQYF
TRBV29-1	.	13	TRBJ2-1	.	TGCAGCGTCGAAGACCTTACGTTTAAATTTCAGTTCTTC	CSVEDLTFKFQFF
TRBV24-1	.	14	TRBJ2-5	.	TGTGCCACCAGTGATCCGGGCGGCGAAGAGACCCAGTACTTC	CATSDPGGEETQYF
TRBV12-3/TRBV12-4	many	12	TRBJ1-1	.	TGTGCCAGCAGCTCCAAGCTTTCTGAAGCTTTCTTT	CASSSKLSEAFF
TRBV11-2	.	15	TRBJ2-7	.	TGTGCCAGCAGCTTAGAATCGAGCCGAGGCTACGAGCAGTACTTC	CASSLESSRGYEQYF
TRBV5-1	.	13	TRBJ2-7	.	TGCGCCAGCAGCTTCGATCTCTCCTACGAGCAGTACTTC	CASSFDLSYEQYF
TRBV30	few	12	TRBJ1-6	.	TGTGCCTGGAGTTTTCAGGGGCTACCCCTCCACTTT	CAWSFQGLPLHF
TRBV20-1	many	13	TRBJ1-5	TRBD1	TGCAGTGCCGGGACAGGGGGCAATCAGCCCCAGCATTTT	CSAGTGGNQPQHF
TRBV11-2	.	15	TRBJ2-2	TRBD1	TGTGCCAGCAGCTTCAGACAGGGAGTCTCCGGGGAGCTGTTTTTT	CASSFRQGVSGELFF
TRBV11-3	many	15	TRBJ2-1	.	TGTGCCAGCAGCTCACACCGGCAGGGAGAAGCTGGGCAGTTCTTC	CASSSHRQGEAGQFF
TRBV14	many	13	TRBJ2-4	.	TGTGCCAGCAGCCATTTCAGAAATAACATTCAGTACTTC	CASSHFRNNIQYF
TRBV29-1	many	13	TRBJ2-5	.	TGCAGCGTAATCGAACCGGGCCAAGAGACCCAGTACTTC	CSVIEPGQETQYF
TRBV30	.	20	TRBJ1-6	.	TGTGCCTGGAGGAGACGGTCAGGAATCCAGTTAAGCTCCTATAATTCACCCCTCCACTTT	CAWRRRSGIQLSSYNSPLHF
TRBV20-1	many	17	TRBJ2-7	TRBD2	TGCAGTGCTAGCGCCTCGTTGGTAGCGGGGGCCTTCGGGGAGCAGTACTTC	CSASASLVAGAFGEQYF
TRBV7-4	medium-sized	16	TRBJ1-5	TRBD1	TGTGCCAGCAGCTTAGCGATGCCCAGGGGGACTCAGCCCCAGCATTTT	CASSLAMPRGTQPQHF
TRBV15	.	15	TRBJ2-3	.	TGTGCCACCAGCAACCCACCAGGGAGCACAGATACGCAGTATTTT	CATSNPPGSTDTQYF